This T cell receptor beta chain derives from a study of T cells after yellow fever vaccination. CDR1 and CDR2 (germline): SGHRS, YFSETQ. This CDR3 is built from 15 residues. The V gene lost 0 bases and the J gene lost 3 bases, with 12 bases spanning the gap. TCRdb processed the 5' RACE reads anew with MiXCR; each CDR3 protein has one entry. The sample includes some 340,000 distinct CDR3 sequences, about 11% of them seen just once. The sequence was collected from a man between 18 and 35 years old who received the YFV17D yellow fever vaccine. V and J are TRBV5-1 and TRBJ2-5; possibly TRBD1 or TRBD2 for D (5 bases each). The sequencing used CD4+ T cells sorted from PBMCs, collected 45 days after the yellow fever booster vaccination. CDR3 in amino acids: CASSLAGPREETQYF. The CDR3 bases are TGCGCCAGCAGCTTGGCGGGACCCAGGGAAGAGACCCAGTACTTC. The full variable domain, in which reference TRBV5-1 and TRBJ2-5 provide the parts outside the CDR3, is KAGVTQTPRYLIKTRGQQVTLSCSPISGHRSVSWYQQTPGQGLQFLFEYFSETQRNKGNFPGRFSGRQFSNSRSEMNVSTLELGDSALYLCASSLAGPREETQYFGPGTRLLVL.